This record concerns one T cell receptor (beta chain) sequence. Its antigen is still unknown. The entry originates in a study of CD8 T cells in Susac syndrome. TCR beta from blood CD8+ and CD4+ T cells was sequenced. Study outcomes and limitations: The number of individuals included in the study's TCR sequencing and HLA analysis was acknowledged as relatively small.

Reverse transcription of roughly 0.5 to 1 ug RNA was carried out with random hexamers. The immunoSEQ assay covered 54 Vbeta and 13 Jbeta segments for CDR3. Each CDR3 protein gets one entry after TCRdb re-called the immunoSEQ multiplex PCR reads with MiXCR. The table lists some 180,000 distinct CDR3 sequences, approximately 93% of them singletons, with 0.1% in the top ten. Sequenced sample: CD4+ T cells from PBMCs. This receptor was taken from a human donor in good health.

CDR3 region: CASSNRPGYGYTF. The CDR3 region has the DNA TGTGCCAGCAGCAACAGGCCAGGATATGGCTACACCTTC. J is TRBJ1-2 and V is TRBV7-3; perhaps TRBD1 as D (5 bases). The CDR3 runs 13 residues. The V and J ends lost 5 bases and 5 bases respectively, with 12 bases between them. Germline V lookup: CDR1 SGHTA, CDR2 FQGTGA.